Listed below are T cell receptor beta chains from one sample, sequenced in a study of cytomegalovirus exposure and HLA in healthy donors. Profiling relied on immunoSEQ multiplex PCR, and the TCRdb table lists in-frame clones only, not all of them. Of 150,000 or so clones detected, 94% appear once; the ten largest clones hold less than 2%. Input material: PBMCs. Receptor source: a man younger than 30 in good health and CMV-seropositive. Both conserved end residues are part of each CDR3. The order of the fields is clone size, J gene, D gene, V gene, CDR3 protein, CDR3 DNA. A D gene is named only where the DNA matches it firmly. Clone size is not always given. Where it is, it says once, few, many or a class for expanded clones.

clone_size: once
j_call: TRBJ1-3
d_call: TRBD1
v_call: TRBV6-6
cdr3_aa: CASSYSARGSGNTIYF
cdr3_nt: TGTGCCAGCAGTTACTCGGCCAGGGGGTCTGGAAACACCATATATTTT

clone_size: .
j_call: TRBJ1-2
d_call: .
v_call: TRBV20-1
cdr3_aa: CSVGAWRGYTF
cdr3_nt: TGCAGTGTGGGGGCCTGGCGTGGCTACACCTTC

clone_size: .
j_call: TRBJ2-5
d_call: TRBD2
v_call: TRBV5-1
cdr3_aa: CASSLGVVLAGPETQYF
cdr3_nt: TGCGCCAGCAGCTTGGGAGTAGTACTAGCGGGACCAGAGACCCAGTACTTC

clone_size: .
j_call: TRBJ2-5
d_call: .
v_call: TRBV6-5
cdr3_aa: CASSYRAGWGQETQYF
cdr3_nt: TGTGCCAGCAGTTACCGAGCAGGGTGGGGCCAAGAGACCCAGTACTTC

clone_size: .
j_call: TRBJ2-7
d_call: TRBD2
v_call: TRBV28
cdr3_aa: CAALSGSSYEQYF
cdr3_nt: TGTGCCGCACTCAGCGGGAGCTCCTACGAGCAGTACTTC

clone_size: .
j_call: TRBJ1-4
d_call: .
v_call: TRBV5-4
cdr3_aa: CASSLAGMGEKLFF
cdr3_nt: TGTGCCAGCAGCTTGGCCGGGATGGGAGAAAAACTGTTTTTT

clone_size: .
j_call: TRBJ2-1
d_call: TRBD1
v_call: TRBV9
cdr3_aa: CASSLGTGPYNEQFF
cdr3_nt: TGTGCCAGCAGCCTCGGGACAGGGCCCTACAATGAGCAGTTCTTC

clone_size: .
j_call: TRBJ2-1
d_call: TRBD2
v_call: TRBV27
cdr3_aa: CASSLLASGMYNEQFF
cdr3_nt: TGTGCCAGCAGTTTATTGGCTAGCGGGATGTACAATGAGCAGTTCTTC

clone_size: .
j_call: TRBJ2-2
d_call: TRBD1
v_call: TRBV4-1
cdr3_aa: CASSQVGQRTGELFF
cdr3_nt: TGCGCCAGCAGCCAAGTGGGACAGAGGACCGGGGAGCTGTTTTTT

clone_size: .
j_call: TRBJ2-5
d_call: .
v_call: TRBV14
cdr3_aa: CASSQDVGGYETQYF
cdr3_nt: TGTGCCAGCAGCCAAGATGTAGGGGGATACGAGACCCAGTACTTC

clone_size: .
j_call: TRBJ2-3
d_call: TRBD1
v_call: TRBV6-4
cdr3_aa: CASSEWGQGMDTQYF
cdr3_nt: TGTGCCAGCAGTGAATGGGGACAGGGAATGGATACGCAGTATTTT

clone_size: .
j_call: TRBJ2-7
d_call: .
v_call: TRBV6-1
cdr3_aa: CASSVLYEQYF
cdr3_nt: TGTGCCAGCAGCGTTCTTTACGAGCAGTACTTC

clone_size: .
j_call: TRBJ1-1
d_call: TRBD1
v_call: TRBV7-2
cdr3_aa: CASSLGTGANMNTEAFF
cdr3_nt: TGTGCCAGCAGCTTGGGGACAGGGGCAAATATGAACACTGAAGCTTTCTTT

clone_size: .
j_call: TRBJ2-2
d_call: TRBD2
v_call: TRBV5-1
cdr3_aa: CASSVAGVGELFF
cdr3_nt: TGCGCCAGCAGCGTAGCGGGAGTTGGGGAGCTGTTTTTT

clone_size: .
j_call: TRBJ2-7
d_call: TRBD2
v_call: TRBV11-2
cdr3_aa: CASSLNAGGPRYEQYF
cdr3_nt: TGTGCCAGCAGCTTGAACGCGGGAGGCCCCAGGTACGAGCAGTACTTC

clone_size: .
j_call: TRBJ2-3
d_call: TRBD2
v_call: TRBV7-3
cdr3_aa: CASSFEGTSGLTDTQYF
cdr3_nt: TGTGCCAGCAGCTTCGAGGGGACTAGCGGGCTCACAGATACGCAGTATTTT

clone_size: few
j_call: TRBJ2-3
d_call: TRBD2
v_call: TRBV5-1
cdr3_aa: CASSLGLAGADTQYF
cdr3_nt: TGCGCCAGCAGCTTGGGACTAGCGGGAGCAGATACGCAGTATTTT

clone_size: once
j_call: TRBJ1-4
d_call: TRBD1
v_call: TRBV5-1
cdr3_aa: CASSLGQGGEKLFF
cdr3_nt: TGCGCCAGCAGCTTAGGACAGGGTGGTGAAAAACTGTTTTTT

clone_size: .
j_call: TRBJ2-7
d_call: .
v_call: TRBV7-9
cdr3_aa: CASSVSGNSYEQYF
cdr3_nt: TGTGCCAGCAGCGTATCAGGGAACTCCTACGAGCAGTACTTC

clone_size: .
j_call: TRBJ1-5
d_call: .
v_call: TRBV6-1
cdr3_aa: CASSETGAYYQPQHF
cdr3_nt: TGTGCCAGCAGTGAAACAGGCGCTTACTATCAGCCCCAGCATTTT

clone_size: .
j_call: TRBJ2-5
d_call: .
v_call: TRBV28
cdr3_aa: CASSSLGDTQETQYF
cdr3_nt: TGTGCCAGCAGTTCTCTTGGGGACACCCAAGAGACCCAGTACTTC

clone_size: .
j_call: TRBJ2-5
d_call: TRBD2
v_call: TRBV4-2
cdr3_aa: CASSQGLAGVPETQYF
cdr3_nt: TGTGCCAGCAGCCAAGGCCTAGCGGGAGTTCCAGAGACCCAGTACTTC

clone_size: .
j_call: TRBJ2-7
d_call: .
v_call: TRBV18
cdr3_aa: CASSPTTYEQYF
cdr3_nt: TGTGCCAGCTCACCGACAACCTACGAGCAGTACTTC

clone_size: once
j_call: TRBJ2-3
d_call: .
v_call: TRBV12-5
cdr3_aa: CASARGRGDTQYF
cdr3_nt: TGTGCTAGTGCCCGGGGTCGCGGCGATACGCAGTATTTT

clone_size: once
j_call: TRBJ2-3
d_call: .
v_call: TRBV7-3
cdr3_aa: CASSRSTDTQYF
cdr3_nt: TGTGCCAGCAGCCGTAGCACAGATACGCAGTATTTT

clone_size: .
j_call: TRBJ2-3
d_call: TRBD1
v_call: TRBV11-3
cdr3_aa: CASSEWTGPTDTQYF
cdr3_nt: TGTGCCAGCAGCGAGTGGACAGGGCCCACAGATACGCAGTATTTT

clone_size: .
j_call: TRBJ2-1
d_call: .
v_call: TRBV6-1
cdr3_aa: CASSEQRGSSYNEQFF
cdr3_nt: TGTGCCAGCAGTGAACAACGGGGGAGCTCCTACAATGAGCAGTTCTTC

clone_size: .
j_call: TRBJ2-1
d_call: .
v_call: TRBV10-3
cdr3_aa: CAISDRGSEQFF
cdr3_nt: TGTGCCATCAGTGACAGGGGCAGTGAGCAGTTCTTC

clone_size: once
j_call: TRBJ2-3
d_call: .
v_call: TRBV7-9
cdr3_aa: CASSILISGPTDTQYF
cdr3_nt: TGTGCCAGCAGCATCCTGATTAGCGGCCCCACAGATACGCAGTATTTT

clone_size: .
j_call: TRBJ2-3
d_call: .
v_call: TRBV5-4
cdr3_aa: CASSFLGGASTDTQYF
cdr3_nt: TGTGCCAGCAGCTTCCTAGGAGGGGCTAGCACAGATACGCAGTATTTT

clone_size: .
j_call: TRBJ2-7
d_call: .
v_call: TRBV28
cdr3_aa: CASSAPGTHYEQYF
cdr3_nt: TGTGCCAGCAGTGCTCCCGGGACTCACTACGAGCAGTACTTC

clone_size: .
j_call: TRBJ2-3
d_call: TRBD2
v_call: TRBV2
cdr3_aa: CASSDPLIRGRNKDTQYF
cdr3_nt: TGTGCCAGCAGTGATCCTTTAATACGCGGGAGAAATAAGGATACGCAGTATTTT

clone_size: .
j_call: TRBJ1-1
d_call: TRBD1
v_call: TRBV5-6
cdr3_aa: CASSPPGQGYGAFF
cdr3_nt: TGTGCCAGCAGCCCGCCGGGACAGGGGTACGGGGCTTTCTTT

clone_size: .
j_call: TRBJ1-2
d_call: TRBD1
v_call: TRBV5-4
cdr3_aa: CASSRTGNYGYTF
cdr3_nt: TGTGCCAGCAGCCGGACAGGGAATTATGGCTACACCTTC

clone_size: .
j_call: TRBJ2-1
d_call: TRBD2
v_call: TRBV4-1
cdr3_aa: CASSHVSGSYNEQFF
cdr3_nt: TGCGCCAGCAGCCATGTTAGCGGGAGCTACAATGAGCAGTTCTTC

clone_size: .
j_call: TRBJ1-3
d_call: .
v_call: TRBV11-2
cdr3_aa: CASRFSGQVNTIYF
cdr3_nt: TGTGCCAGCAGGTTTTCAGGACAAGTAAACACCATATATTTT

clone_size: .
j_call: TRBJ2-1
d_call: .
v_call: TRBV28
cdr3_aa: CASSLDNNEQFF
cdr3_nt: TGTGCCAGCAGTTTGGACAACAATGAGCAGTTCTTC

clone_size: .
j_call: TRBJ2-2
d_call: TRBD1
v_call: TRBV7-9
cdr3_aa: CASSLRDRGVGGELFF
cdr3_nt: TGTGCCAGCAGCTTACGCGACAGGGGAGTAGGCGGGGAGCTGTTTTTT

clone_size: .
j_call: TRBJ1-5
d_call: .
v_call: TRBV30
cdr3_aa: CAWSIGNTNQPQHF
cdr3_nt: TGTGCCTGGAGCATCGGGAACACCAATCAGCCCCAGCATTTT

clone_size: .
j_call: TRBJ2-7
d_call: TRBD2
v_call: TRBV5-6
cdr3_aa: CASSLLAGPTYEQYF
cdr3_nt: TGTGCCAGCAGCTTGTTAGCGGGTCCTACCTACGAGCAGTACTTC

clone_size: .
j_call: TRBJ2-7
d_call: .
v_call: TRBV6-5
cdr3_aa: CARKRRDYYEQYF
cdr3_nt: TGTGCCAGGAAACGCCGGGATTACTACGAGCAGTACTTC

clone_size: .
j_call: TRBJ2-7
d_call: .
v_call: TRBV20-1
cdr3_aa: CSASNSREQYF
cdr3_nt: TGCAGTGCTAGTAATAGTCGGGAGCAGTACTTC

clone_size: .
j_call: TRBJ2-7
d_call: TRBD1
v_call: TRBV4-1
cdr3_aa: CASSRRTGGPYEQYF
cdr3_nt: TGCGCCAGCAGCCGACGGACAGGCGGGCCCTACGAGCAGTACTTC

clone_size: .
j_call: TRBJ1-5
d_call: TRBD1
v_call: TRBV27
cdr3_aa: CASSVTGGNQPQHF
cdr3_nt: TGTGCCAGCAGTGTGACAGGGGGCAATCAGCCCCAGCATTTT